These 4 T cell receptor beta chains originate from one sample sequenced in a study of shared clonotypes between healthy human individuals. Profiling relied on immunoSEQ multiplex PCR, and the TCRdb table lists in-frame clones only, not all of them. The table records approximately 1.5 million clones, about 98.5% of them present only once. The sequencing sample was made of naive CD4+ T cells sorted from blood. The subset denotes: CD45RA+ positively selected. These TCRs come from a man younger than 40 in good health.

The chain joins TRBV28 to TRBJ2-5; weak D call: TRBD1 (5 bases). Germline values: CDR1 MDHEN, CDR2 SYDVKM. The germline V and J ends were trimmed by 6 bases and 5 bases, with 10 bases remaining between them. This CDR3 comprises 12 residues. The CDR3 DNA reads TGTGCCAGCAGAGACAGTTTGGAGACCCAGTACTTC. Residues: CASRDSLETQYF.

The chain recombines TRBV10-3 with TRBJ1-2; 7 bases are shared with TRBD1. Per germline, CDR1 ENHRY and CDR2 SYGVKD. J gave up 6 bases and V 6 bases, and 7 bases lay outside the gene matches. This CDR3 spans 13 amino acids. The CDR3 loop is CAISPDRVDGYTF. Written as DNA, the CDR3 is TGTGCCATCAGCCCTGACAGGGTTGATGGCTACACCTTC.

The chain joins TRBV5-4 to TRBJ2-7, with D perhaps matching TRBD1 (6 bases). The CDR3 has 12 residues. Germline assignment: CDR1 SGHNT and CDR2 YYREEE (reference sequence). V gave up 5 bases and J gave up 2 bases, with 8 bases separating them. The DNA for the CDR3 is TGTGCCAGCAGAGGGGGTCCCTACGAGCAGTACTTC. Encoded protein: CASRGGPYEQYF.

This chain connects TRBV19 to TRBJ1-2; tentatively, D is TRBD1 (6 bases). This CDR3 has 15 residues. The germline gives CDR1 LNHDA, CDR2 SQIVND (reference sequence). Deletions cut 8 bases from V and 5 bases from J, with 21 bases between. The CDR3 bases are TGTGCCAGTGTGACGAGTGCAGGTCAGGGGTATGGCTACACCTTC. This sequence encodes CASVTSAGQGYGYTF.